The clone carrying this T cell receptor beta chain was seen at least ten times. The target antigen is unknown. This entry belongs to a study of molecular identifiers for immune sequencing clone quantification. Findings and caveats of the study: Jurkat TCR RNA spiked in from one cell (amid more than 850,000 naive cells) was reportedly detectable. Clones that had above 20 RNA copies took up over 99% of effector molecules but under 1% in naive cells. Highly expanded clone sizes could be underestimated by identical TCR molecules sharing a barcode.

Per the germline V gene, CDR1 is SGDLS and CDR2 is YYNGEE. The V end was cut by 4 bases, the J end by 6 bases, with 10 bases between. This CDR3 is built from 13 residues. Library preparation followed earlier protocols using designated TCR primers. TCRdb independently ran MiXCR on the PCR reads; one entry per CDR3 protein. The sample contains about 320,000 distinct CDR3 sequences, 20% to 25% of which appear only once. This sequence joins TRBV9 and TRBJ2-2; a weak D match, TRBD2 (5 bases). Material: naive CD8+ T cells from blood, with Jurkat cell RNA spiked in. Subset specified: FACS-sorted CD8+CD4-CCR7+CD45RA+ naive T cells. This clonotype originated in a human donor in good health. Some libraries in this study had Jurkat cell RNA spiked in. CDR3 amino acids: CASSSWGAGELFF. DNA for the CDR3: TGTGCCAGCAGCAGCTGGGGAGCCGGGGAGCTGTTTTTT.